This TCR beta chain is drawn from a study of response to subunit inactivated influenza vaccine. Whole-study findings and limits: New T cells are recruited in small numbers by each seasonal influenza vaccination, according to the authors' suggestion.

This clonotype occurred many times. The target antigen is unknown. TCRdb reprocessed the RT-PCR reads with MiXCR, giving one entry per CDR3 protein. The repertoire holds around 500,000 distinct CDR3 sequences, with 9.5% to 12% as singletons. The receptor was isolated from a man aged 45-60 years who received an inactivated influenza vaccine. This sample comprised PBMCs from blood, obtained around seven weeks after vaccination.

As DNA, the CDR3 is TGCGCCAGCAGCCAGGGGCTGGGACGGCAAGAGACCCAGTACTTC. It codes for CASSQGLGRQETQYF. The genes are TRBV4-3 and TRBJ2-5; D tentatively fits TRBD1 or TRBD2 (5 bases each). V was cut by 3 bases and J by 2 bases, with 13 bases left in between. Germline CDR1 and CDR2: LGHNA and YSLEER. The CDR3 consists of 15 residues.